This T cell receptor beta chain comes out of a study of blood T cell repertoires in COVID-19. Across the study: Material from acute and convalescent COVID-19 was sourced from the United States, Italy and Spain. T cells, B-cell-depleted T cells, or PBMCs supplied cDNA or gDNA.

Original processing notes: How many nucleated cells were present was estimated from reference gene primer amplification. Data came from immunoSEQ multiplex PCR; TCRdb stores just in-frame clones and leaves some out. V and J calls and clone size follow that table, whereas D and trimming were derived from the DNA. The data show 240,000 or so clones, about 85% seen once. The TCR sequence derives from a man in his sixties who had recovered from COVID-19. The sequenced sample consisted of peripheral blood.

Written as DNA, the CDR3 is TGTGCCTGGAGTCATGCCGGGAACACGAATCAGCCCCAGCATTTT. Its protein is CAWSHAGNTNQPQHF. This chain connects TRBV30 to TRBJ1-5; D is uncertain. Trimming took 2 bases from V and 4 from J, leaving 15 bases between them. The CDR3 is 15 residues long. Germline V gene data show CDR1 as GTSNPN and CDR2 as SVGIG (reference sequence).